Shown below are 27 T cell receptor beta chains from a single sample sequenced in a study of T cell responses to AZD1222 COVID-19 vaccine. The repertoire was sequenced with immunoSEQ multiplex PCR; TCRdb's copy has only in-frame clones and lacks some. The sample lists 130,000 or so clones; more than 85% were seen once. The sample was peripheral blood, taken on day 0 of AZD1222 vaccination. These receptors all stem from an adult in good health.

This chain connects TRBV6-5 to TRBJ1-5, with TRBD1 as a possible D gene (5 bases). Trimming removed 7 bases at V and 7 bases at J, with 14 bases between. This CDR3 is built from 13 residues. The germline V gene has CDR1 MNHEY and CDR2 SVGAGI. The DNA for the CDR3 is TGTGCCAGCACCAGCAGGGTGGGGCAGCCCCAGCATTTT. Translating it yields CASTSRVGQPQHF.

V and J are TRBV20-1 and TRBJ1-1; the D gene is possibly TRBD1 (5 bases). This CDR3 contains 11 residues. The germline gives CDR1 DFQATT, CDR2 SNEGSKA (reference sequence). V was pared by 1 base and J by 9 bases, with 9 bases between. The CDR3 protein is CSARGAGKAFF. CDR3 coding DNA: TGCAGTGCTAGAGGGGCAGGGAAAGCTTTCTTT.

The chain couples TRBV5-4 to TRBJ2-1, with unresolved D. The CDR3 has 15 amino acids. Germline-derived CDR1 and CDR2 are SGHNT and YYREEE (reference sequence). V was pared by 0 bases and J by 3 bases, with 10 bases between. The DNA for the CDR3 is TGTGCCAGCAGCTTGGGGCTTCCCCGCTACAATGAGCAGTTCTTC. Its translation: CASSLGLPRYNEQFF.

The gene calls are TRBV27 and TRBJ1-1; D is undetermined. The germline V and J ends were trimmed by 1 base and 1 base, with 7 bases remaining between them. Germline V gives CDR1 MNHEY, CDR2 SMNVEV (reference sequence). The CDR3 consists of 14 residues. The DNA for the CDR3 is TGTGCCAGCAGTTTATGGGAAAAGAACACTGAAGCTTTCTTT. Translation gives CASSLWEKNTEAFF.

V and J are TRBV19 and TRBJ1-5, with 8 bases fitting TRBD1. Trimming at V came to 5 bases and at J to 0 bases, leaving 3 bases not matched to a gene. CDR1 is LNHDA, CDR2 SQIVND, per germline (reference sequence). CDR3 size: 15 residues. The CDR3 here is CASSSTGGSNQPQHF. The CDR3 coding sequence is TGTGCCAGTAGTTCCACAGGGGGTAGCAATCAGCCCCAGCATTTT.

The rearrangement joins TRBV6-5 to TRBJ2-7; 9 bases map to TRBD1. The V and J ends lost 11 bases and 1 base, in that order; junction bases with no gene match: 6. In germline, CDR1 is MNHEY, CDR2 SVGAGI. The CDR3 loop spans 13 amino acids. The CDR3 is CAATGGLSYEQYF. The DNA of the CDR3 is TGTGCCGCTACAGGGGGCCTTTCCTACGAGCAGTACTTC.

The V call is TRBV9, the J call TRBJ1-2; D not certain. The CDR3 contains 15 residues. In germline, CDR1 is SGDLS, CDR2 YYNGEE. The V end lost 4 bases, the J end lost 8 bases, and 21 bases lay between the germline ends. CDR3 protein: CASSPSDPGMGGYTF. Here the CDR3 DNA reads TGTGCCAGCAGCCCCTCTGACCCGGGGATGGGGGGCTACACCTTC. Combining the CDR3 with reference TRBV9 and TRBJ1-2 gives the whole variable domain DSGVTQTPKHLITATGQRVTLRCSPRSGDLSVYWYQQSLDQGLQFLIQYYNGEERAKGNILERFSAQQFPDLHSELNLSSLELGDSALYFCASSPSDPGMGGYTFGSGTRLTVV.

This rearrangement joins TRBV5-1 to TRBJ1-5, with 11 bases that match TRBD1. Germline CDR1 and CDR2: SGHRS and YFSETQ. This CDR3 is 16 amino acids long. With V trimmed by 0 bases and J by 4 bases, 3 bases remained unmatched. The CDR3 sequence: CASSLDGTGGNQPQHF. CDR3 sequence (DNA): TGCGCCAGCAGCTTGGATGGGACAGGGGGTAATCAGCCCCAGCATTTT.

The chain employs TRBV28 and TRBJ1-4, with D hard to call. Germline values: CDR1 MDHEN, CDR2 SYDVKM. The CDR3 is 13 residues long. Trimming cost V 3 bases and J 1 base, with 3 bases left between them. CDR3 sequence reads: CASSFETNEKLFF. DNA of the CDR3: TGTGCCAGCAGTTTTGAAACTAATGAAAAACTGTTTTTT.

The chain joins TRBV7-2 to TRBJ1-2; no firm D call. Trimming left V 0 bases short and J 7 bases short, with 12 bases between. This CDR3 comprises 14 residues. The germline CDR1 and CDR2 sequences are SGHTA and FQGNSA. As DNA, the CDR3 is TGTGCCAGCAGCTTAGCTGGCAGACAAGGTGGCTACACCTTC. Protein: CASSLAGRQGGYTF.

This chain joins TRBV6-5 and TRBJ2-6, with D tentatively TRBD1 (5 bases). Germline V lookup: CDR1 MNHEY, CDR2 SVGAGI. Trimming left V 5 bases short and J 1 base short, with 9 bases between. The CDR3 runs to 15 residues. The CDR3 DNA reads TGTGCCAGCAGTCCAGGGATTTCTGGGGCCAACGTCCTGACTTTC. Translated: CASSPGISGANVLTF.

V is TRBV3-1 (or the pseudogene TRBV3-2) and J is TRBJ2-7, with 7 bases fitting TRBD2. J gave up 7 bases and V 1 base, and 10 bases lay outside the gene matches. The length of the CDR3 is 15 residues. Germline CDR1 reads LGHDT; CDR2 reads YNNKEL (reference sequence). The CDR3, as DNA: TGTGCCAGCAGCCAAGTGGGCGGGAGCCTGGGGGAGCAGTACTTC. Translation: CASSQVGGSLGEQYF.

V usage is TRBV28 and J usage is TRBJ1-5; D is unclear. There are 16 residues in the CDR3. Germline CDR1 reads MDHEN; CDR2 reads SYDVKM. V gave up 4 bases and J gave up 3 bases, with 16 bases separating them. The CDR3 reads CASSSPSRRSNQPQHF. The CDR3 region has the DNA TGTGCCAGCAGTTCCCCGTCACGGAGGTCCAATCAGCCCCAGCATTTT.

The rearrangement joins TRBV9 to TRBJ2-3, with TRBD1 as a possible D gene (5 bases). The germline V gene has CDR1 SGDLS and CDR2 YYNGEE. Trimming took 2 bases from V and 1 from J, leaving 11 bases between them. The CDR3 has 15 amino acids. The CDR3 DNA sequence: TGTGCCAGCAGCGTGACAGCGTGGGGCACAGATACGCAGTATTTT. It encodes CASSVTAWGTDTQYF.

In DNA form, the CDR3 reads TGCAGCGTTGAGGTCGGGGAGGATGGCTACACCTTC. Amino acids: CSVEVGEDGYTF. The chain employs TRBV29-1 and TRBJ1-2; D ambiguous. Trimming took off 3 bases at V and 6 bases at J, with 11 bases between the two ends. The CDR3 has 12 amino acids. Germline lookup yields CDR1 SQVTM and CDR2 ANQGSEA.

V usage is TRBV20-1 and J usage is TRBJ1-2, with TRBD1 matching 7 bases. Germline CDR1 reads DFQATT; CDR2 reads SNEGSKA (reference sequence). V lost 6 bases to trimming and J lost 8 bases; unmatched junction nucleotides: 6. The CDR3 has 11 amino acids. The CDR3: CSASRRGGYTF. The CDR3 bases are TGCAGTGCCTCTCGCAGGGGGGGCTACACCTTC.

The CDR3 loop is CASSNGLSNQPQHF. In nucleotides, the CDR3 is TGTGCCAGCAGCAATGGACTTAGCAATCAGCCCCAGCATTTT. V usage is TRBV7-9 and J usage is TRBJ1-5, with no clear D. The germline V gene has CDR1 SEHNR and CDR2 FQNEAQ (reference sequence). V was cut by 5 bases and J by 0 bases, with 8 bases left in between. CDR3 size: 14 residues.

This chain connects TRBV12-3 or TRBV12-4 to TRBJ1-2; the match to TRBD1 covers 8 bases. The CDR3 spans 13 residues. Trimming cost V 6 bases and J 5 bases; bases outside gene matches: 5. This CDR3 reads CASRQGAGYGYTF. In DNA, the CDR3 is TGTGCCAGCAGGCAGGGGGCAGGGTATGGCTACACCTTC.

The gene calls are TRBV10-3 and TRBJ2-1, with D hard to call. The V end lost 4 bases, the J end lost 10 bases, and 17 bases lay between the germline ends. The CDR3 is 14 residues long. Germline V gene lookup returns CDR1 ENHRY and CDR2 SYGVKD. CDR3 amino acids: CAISGPTGREEQFF. The CDR3 bases are TGTGCCATCAGTGGCCCGACCGGCAGAGAGGAGCAGTTCTTC.

This clone was picked up a small number of times. The DNA for the CDR3 is TGTGCCAGCAGTTACTCGAACAGGGCCTACGAGCAGTACTTC. Protein sequence: CASSYSNRAYEQYF. The gene calls are TRBV6-5 and TRBJ2-7, with D possibly being TRBD1 (6 bases). The V end lost 0 bases, the J end lost 2 bases, and 8 bases lay between the germline ends. CDR1 is MNHEY and CDR2 is SVGAGI in the germline V gene. The CDR3 has 14 amino acids.

This chain links TRBV9 with TRBJ1-6, with D possibly matching TRBD1 (6 bases). Between the trimmed V and J ends, which lost 0 bases and 10 bases, there was a span of 14 bases. This CDR3 contains 15 residues. Germline loops: CDR1 SGDLS, CDR2 YYNGEE. The DNA for the CDR3 is TGTGCCAGCAGCGTAGGCGGGGGGCCAGGATCACCCCTCCACTTT. Encoded protein: CASSVGGGPGSPLHF.

V gene TRBV9 combines with J gene TRBJ2-1; D is uncertain. The ends were cut back, 3 bases at V and 1 base at J, with 11 bases in the middle. Germline assignment: CDR1 SGDLS and CDR2 YYNGEE. CDR3 length: 15 residues. The CDR3 sequence: CASSATYSSYNEQFF. The CDR3 coding sequence is TGTGCCAGCAGCGCCACCTACTCTTCCTACAATGAGCAGTTCTTC.

The J gene is TRBJ1-2, the V gene TRBV10-3; D is ambiguous. The germline V gene encodes CDR1 ENHRY and CDR2 SYGVKD. V lost 3 bases to trimming and J lost 4 bases, with 15 bases between them. This CDR3 is built from 15 residues. The CDR3 is CAISEGGGESYGYTF. DNA for the CDR3: TGTGCCATCAGTGAAGGTGGCGGTGAGAGCTATGGCTACACCTTC.

This chain joins TRBV2 and TRBJ2-2; 9 bases agree with TRBD1. There are 15 residues in the CDR3. The V gene end was trimmed by 6 bases and the J gene end by 6 bases; junction bases not matched to a gene: 8. The germline CDR1 and CDR2 sequences are SNHLY and FYNNEI. In DNA form, the CDR3 reads TGTGCCAGCAGGGGTACAGGGGGCGGGTCCGGGGAGCTGTTTTTT. Protein sequence: CASRGTGGGSGELFF. Drawing the rest from reference TRBV2 and TRBJ2-2, the complete variable domain is EPEVTQTPSHQVTQMGQEVILRCVPISNHLYFYWYRQILGQKVEFLVSFYNNEISEKSEIFDDQFSVERPDGSNFTLKIRSTKLEDSAMYFCASRGTGGGSGELFFGEGSRLTVL.

V usage is TRBV15 and J usage is TRBJ1-3, with TRBD1 identical over 7 bases. Trimming removed 5 bases from V and 4 bases from J; junction bases left unmatched: 5. CDR3 size: 14 residues. The germline gives CDR1 LNHNV, CDR2 YYDKDF (reference sequence). CDR3 bases: TGTGCCACCAGCCTGGGACAGTACGGAAACACCATATATTTT. Protein product: CATSLGQYGNTIYF. Variable domain in full (rest from reference TRBV15 and TRBJ1-3): DAMVIQNPRYQVTQFGKPVTLSCSQTLNHNVMYWYQQKSSQAPKLLFHYYDKDFNNEADTPDNFQSRRPNTSFCFLDIRSPGLGDTAMYLCATSLGQYGNTIYFGEGSWLTVV.

As regards this clone: A read error may produce the germline difference seen at one junction end. The chain joins TRBV30 to TRBJ2-1; the D gene is possibly TRBD1 (6 bases). The CDR3 extends over 13 amino acids. Per germline, CDR1 GTSNPN and CDR2 SVGIG (reference sequence). CDR3 sequence: CAWSDPGQPEGVF. The CDR3 DNA reads TGTGCCTGGAGTGACCCTGGACAGCCCGAGGGGGTCTTC.

This chain joins TRBV12-1 and TRBJ1-1. TRBV12-1 is listed as a pseudogene. The CDR3 contains 13 residues. CDR3 in DNA: TGTGCCAGCAGCTTTAAGGTGAGCACTGAAGCTTTCTTT. This translates into CASSFKVSTEAFF.